This record concerns one TCR beta chain sequence. Its antigen remains unidentified. A read error may produce the germline difference seen at one junction end. Anti-CD3/anti-CD28 beads served as a nonspecific positive control stimulus. Sorting selected CD4+ T cells upregulating both CD40 ligand and CD69. The data derive from a study of persistence of HIV-infected CD4 T cells. The libraries were made with immunoSEQ version 4 in survey mode. TCRdb's copy holds only in-frame clones and misses some; the assay was immunoSEQ multiplex PCR. Of some 50,000 clones listed, around 89% are singletons. CDR1 MDHEN and CDR2 SYDVKM come from the germline V gene. The CDR3 runs 18 residues.

V is TRBV28 and J is TRBJ1-3, with D maybe TRBD1 (5 bases). This TCR was sampled from an adult woman with HIV who was CMV-seropositive. The material was CD4+ T cells sorted from PBMCs after approximately 19-hour stimulation, obtained from a patient who received antiretroviral therapy. Here the CDR3 DNA reads TGTGCCAGCAGCTTATCTTCTTTGGGGGACGTCACTGGAAACACCATATATTTT. Protein: CASSLSSLGDVTGNTIYF.